Listed below are T cell receptor beta chains from one sample, sequenced in a study of T cells after yellow fever vaccination. TCRdb passed the 5' RACE reads through MiXCR, listing each CDR3 protein once. The data show approximately 70,000 distinct CDR3 sequences, more than 5.5% seen once. Source: CD8+ T cells sorted from PBMCs, taken around 10 days after the first yellow fever vaccination. The receptors were sampled from a young man who received the YFV17D yellow fever vaccine. The CDR3 runs from the conserved cysteine through the conserved F or W. Each record gives: J gene, V gene, CDR3 protein.

>TRBJ2-7|TRBV29-1
CSVEVRRRPYEQYF
>TRBJ2-7|TRBV4-3
CASSQDRQGAYEQYF
>TRBJ2-1|TRBV7-8
CASSLQGVSSYNEQFF
>TRBJ2-1|TRBV6-5
CASTSGGGNEQFF
>TRBJ2-3|TRBV6-2/TRBV6-3
CASRVPGQGTESDTQYF
>TRBJ2-5|TRBV29-1
CSVSGLAGLGETQYF
>TRBJ2-7|TRBV10-3
CAISDLTTGKMGSYEQYF
>TRBJ1-2|TRBV29-1
CSVDGRTNYGYTF
>TRBJ2-7|TRBV7-3
CASSPTGGSTYEQYF
>TRBJ1-2|TRBV6-1
CASSEGPSPPAGYTF
>TRBJ2-7|TRBV4-3
CASSSQGNEQYF
>TRBJ2-5|TRBV2
CASSGMGETQYF
>TRBJ1-2|TRBV19
CATSSLGYTF
>TRBJ1-6|TRBV15
CATRRDRGLSPLHF
>TRBJ2-5|TRBV4-1
CASSQVGLKETQYF
>TRBJ2-1|TRBV11-2
CASSFPDAAPVGYNEQFF
>TRBJ2-6|TRBV29-1
CSVEDLTGRHDANVLTF
>TRBJ1-2|TRBV20-1
CSARDPLSGYGYTF
>TRBJ2-7|TRBV5-7
CASSKRARDRVTYEQYF
>TRBJ2-1|TRBV3-1
CASSLRSGGVYNEQFF
>TRBJ1-2|TRBV6-5
CASSYAGYGYTF
>TRBJ1-3|TRBV7-8
CASSLEWDIDGNTIYF
>TRBJ2-7|TRBV4-1
CASSPGDRESSYEQYF
>TRBJ2-5|TRBV12-3/TRBV12-4
CASSFPFETQYF
>TRBJ1-5|TRBV27
CASSLGVNQPQHF
>TRBJ1-3|TRBV27
CASSLASSGNTIYF
>TRBJ2-5|TRBV5-5
CASSLPVQRTRETQYF
>TRBJ2-6|TRBV20-1
CCASRTGISGANVLTF
>TRBJ2-7|TRBV7-9
CASSLTNTDPEQYF
>TRBJ2-7|TRBV6-2/TRBV6-3
CASSWELLSYEQYF
>TRBJ2-1|TRBV4-1
CASSQALGSGVYNEQFF
>TRBJ1-4|TRBV4-1
CASSQGAGKLFF
>TRBJ1-2|TRBV6-5
CASSYSGGDGYTF
>TRBJ2-1|TRBV11-2
CASSLYGTEYNEQFF
>TRBJ2-7|TRBV12-3/TRBV12-4
CASSNGPAYEQYF
>TRBJ2-3|TRBV14
CASSQVNRGTQYF
>TRBJ1-5|TRBV4-3
CASSQDTVRQPQHF
>TRBJ2-6|TRBV4-2
CASSQTWDRGITGANVLTF
>TRBJ2-1|TRBV15
CATSRDQTAPPYNEQFF
>TRBJ2-3|TRBV30
CAWWRGGDTQYF
>TRBJ1-1|TRBV10-2
CASSESDTEAFF
>TRBJ2-4|TRBV4-3
CASSPPGGRYRPIAKNIQYF
>TRBJ2-2|TRBV6-1
CASSVVAGELFF
>TRBJ2-5|TRBV9
CASNEGLSLETQYF
>TRBJ1-4|TRBV5-6
CASTRRDRGNEKLFF
>TRBJ2-2|TRBV12-3/TRBV12-4
CASIRTSGISGELFF
>TRBJ1-1|TRBV12-3/TRBV12-4
CASRSSYGGLTEAFF
>TRBJ2-1|TRBV4-3
CASSQDRGFSSYNEQFF
>TRBJ1-2|TRBV4-1
CASSQDPTGTSGYTF
>TRBJ2-1|TRBV7-9
CASSSPASGVNNEQFF
>TRBJ2-7|TRBV30
CAWREIGQPQYF
>TRBJ2-2|TRBV9
CASSVGATGELFF
>TRBJ2-4|TRBV20-1
CSAWDRGIQYF
>TRBJ2-1|TRBV4-1
CASSPKRGLGNEQFF
>TRBJ2-6|TRBV4-2
CASSPTRDRVSGANVLTF